This T cell receptor beta chain was documented in a study of circulating CD8 cells and anti-PD-1 response in melanoma. Study overall: Non-responders showed stable or progressive disease; responders showed complete or partial response.

Sorting of live CD3+CD8+TCRalphabeta+ cells by PD-1 and/or TIGIT gave four subsets. This clonotype was recorded a few times. Antigen unknown. The CDR3 is 15 residues long. Germline V gene data show CDR1 as LNHDA and CDR2 as SQIVND (reference sequence). The V end lost 5 bases, the J end lost 1 base, and 14 bases lay between the germline ends. TCR libraries were prepared from approximately 15 ng of total RNA with the QIAseq Immune Repertoire TCR panel. TCRdb re-analysed the reads in MiXCR, keeping a single row per CDR3 protein. The data show roughly 2,400 distinct CDR3 sequences, around 5.8% seen once. Findings of the study overall: At M1, fewer than 8% of TRB clonotypes appeared in multiple subsets. Peptide assays on expanded sorted subsets replaced tumor-based reactivity testing. Diversity ranked highest in DNEG and lowest in TIGIT subsets.

Sequenced material: CD8+ T cells from PBMCs, taken at baseline or after one month of anti-PD-1 therapy (not recorded which). The sequence came from a human donor with melanoma. The V call is TRBV19, the J call TRBJ1-1; D is unclear. CDR3 nucleotides: TGTGCCAGTAGTCCCAGTTCCGCTGGGAACACTGAAGCTTTCTTT. Translation: CASSPSSAGNTEAFF.